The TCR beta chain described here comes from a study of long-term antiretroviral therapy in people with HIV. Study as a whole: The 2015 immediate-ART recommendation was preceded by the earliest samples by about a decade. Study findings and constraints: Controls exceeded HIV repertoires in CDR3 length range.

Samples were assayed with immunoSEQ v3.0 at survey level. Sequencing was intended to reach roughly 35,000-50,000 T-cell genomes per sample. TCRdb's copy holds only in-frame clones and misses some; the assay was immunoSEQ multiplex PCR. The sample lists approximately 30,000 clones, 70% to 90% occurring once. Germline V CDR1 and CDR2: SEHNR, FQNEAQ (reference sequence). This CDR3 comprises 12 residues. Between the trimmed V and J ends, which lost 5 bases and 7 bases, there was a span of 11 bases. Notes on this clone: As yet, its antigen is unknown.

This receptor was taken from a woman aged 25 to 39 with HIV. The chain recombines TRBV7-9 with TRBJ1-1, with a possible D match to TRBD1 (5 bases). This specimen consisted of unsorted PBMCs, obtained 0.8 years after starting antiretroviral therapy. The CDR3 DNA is TGTGCCAGCAGCAAACTGGGGGGTGAAGCTTTCTTT. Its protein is CASSKLGGEAFF. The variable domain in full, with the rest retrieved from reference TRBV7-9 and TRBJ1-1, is DTGVSQNPRHKITKRGQNVTFRCDPISEHNRLYWYRQTLGQGPEFLTYFQNEAQLEKSRLLSDRFSAERPKGSFSTLEIQRTEQGDSAMYLCASSKLGGEAFFGQGTRLTVV.